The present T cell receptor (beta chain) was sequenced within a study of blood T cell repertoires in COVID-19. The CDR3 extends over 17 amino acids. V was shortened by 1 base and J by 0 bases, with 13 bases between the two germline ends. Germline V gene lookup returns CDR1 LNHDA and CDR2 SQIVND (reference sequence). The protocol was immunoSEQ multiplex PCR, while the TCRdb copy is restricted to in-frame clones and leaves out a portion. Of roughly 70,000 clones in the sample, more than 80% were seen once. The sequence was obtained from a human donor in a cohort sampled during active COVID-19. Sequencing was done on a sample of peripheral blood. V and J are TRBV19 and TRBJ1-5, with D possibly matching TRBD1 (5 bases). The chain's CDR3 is CASSIAGVLISNQPQHF. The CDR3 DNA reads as TGTGCCAGTAGTATAGCGGGGGTTCTAATTAGCAATCAGCCCCAGCATTTT.